Detailed here is one T cell receptor (beta chain). In germline, CDR1 is MNHEY, CDR2 SMNVEV (reference sequence). V lost 5 bases to trimming and J lost 1 base; unmatched junction nucleotides: 4. The CDR3 totals 15 residues. Method: immunoSEQ multiplex PCR; TCRdb's copy keeps in-frame clones and lacks some. Among 35,000 or so clones, roughly nine tenths were seen once, and the ten largest hold around 3%. This sample was included in a study of T cell changes during pregnancy in multiple sclerosis. The rearrangement uses TRBV27 and TRBJ2-3; 9 nucleotides agree with TRBD2. The sequence was collected from a female donor in good health, enrolled as a control in a pregnancy study. Sequences were derived from CD4+ T cells from peripheral blood mononuclear cells, sampled in the third trimester of pregnancy. The CDR3 is CASSLLAGRTDTQYF. In nucleotides, the CDR3 is TGTGCCAGCAGTCTCCTAGCGGGGCGCACAGATACGCAGTATTTT.